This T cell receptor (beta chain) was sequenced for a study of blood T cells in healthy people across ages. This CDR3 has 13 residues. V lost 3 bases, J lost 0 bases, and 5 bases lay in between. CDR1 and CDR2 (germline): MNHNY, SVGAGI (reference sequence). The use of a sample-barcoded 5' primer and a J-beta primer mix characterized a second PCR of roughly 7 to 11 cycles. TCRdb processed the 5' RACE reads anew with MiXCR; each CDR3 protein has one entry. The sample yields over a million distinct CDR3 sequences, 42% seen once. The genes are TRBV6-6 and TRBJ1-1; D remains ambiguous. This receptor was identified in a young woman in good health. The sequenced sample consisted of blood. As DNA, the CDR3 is TGTGCCAGCAGTTATCTGATGAACACTGAAGCTTTCTTT. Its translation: CASSYLMNTEAFF.